The rows below give T cell receptor beta chains drawn from one sample of a study of Graves' ophthalmopathy and Graves' hyperthyroidism. TCRdb reanalysed the multiplex PCR reads using MiXCR and keeps one entry per CDR3 protein. Of approximately 700,000 distinct CDR3 sequences listed, roughly two fifths were seen once; the top ten hold roughly 46%. Sequenced material: peripheral blood. Every receptor here comes from an adult man with Graves' ophthalmopathy. The CDR3 runs from the conserved cysteine through the conserved F or W. A D gene is named only where the DNA matches it firmly. Clone size, where shown, is once, few, many, or a class for clones that have expanded.

abundance	v_gene	j_gene	d_gene	CDR3nt	CDR3aa
few	TRBV4-1	TRBJ2-7	TRBD2	TGCGCCAGCAGCCAGGAGACTAGCGTGAGCGAGCAGTACTTC	CASSQETSVSEQYF
many	TRBV7-2	TRBJ2-7	-	TGTGCCAGCAGCCAAGAACAGGGCTACGAGCAGTACTTC	CASSQEQGYEQYF
few	TRBV10-2	TRBJ2-7	-	TGTGCCAGCAGTAAATACCTAGACAGGGAGGACGAGCAGTACTTC	CASSKYLDREDEQYF
-	TRBV7-8	TRBJ1-5	TRBD1	TGTGCCAGCAGCCGGACAGGGGGTACTCAGCCCCAGCATTTT	CASSRTGGTQPQHF
-	TRBV5-1	TRBJ2-7	-	TGCGCCAGCAGCGGAGGGAGGTCCTTCTCCTACGAGCAGTACTTC	CASSGGRSFSYEQYF
-	TRBV2	TRBJ1-1	TRBD1	TGTGCCAGCAGCGCCGGGTCCACGGGACAGGGGGCGCCCACTGAAGCTTTCTTT	CASSAGSTGQGAPTEAFF
-	TRBV2	TRBJ1-1	TRBD1	TGTGCCAGCATTTTACAGGGGCTTACTGAAGCTTTCTTT	CASILQGLTEAFF
-	TRBV20-1	TRBJ2-7	-	TGCAGTGCTAGTCCCCCTGACGGGGTCTACGAGCAGTACTTC	CSASPPDGVYEQYF
-	TRBV5-1	TRBJ1-1	-	TGCGCCAGCAGTGACCCGGGGCGTGGGAACACTGAAGCTTTCTTT	CASSDPGRGNTEAFF
few	TRBV7-2	TRBJ2-5	-	TGTGCCAGCAGCTTAGAGGGGGTAGCGTCAGACGGAGACCAGTACTTC	CASSLEGVASDGDQYF
few	TRBV20-1	TRBJ1-1	-	TGCAGTGCCGGCCGATGGGGTGGCACTGAAGCTTTCTTT	CSAGRWGGTEAFF
once	TRBV25-1	TRBJ2-6	-	TGTGCCAGCACTATTTGGGGGGCAGGGGCCAACGTCCTGAACGTCCTGACTTTC	CASTIWGAGANVLNVLTF
few	TRBV20-1	TRBJ2-7	TRBD1	TGCAGTGCTAGTGAACCGGGACAGCACTCCTACGAGCAGTACTTC	CSASEPGQHSYEQYF
-	TRBV15	TRBJ1-2	TRBD1	TGTGCCAGCAGGGTTGACAGGGGAAACTATGGCTACACCTTC	CASRVDRGNYGYTF
many	TRBV24-1	TRBJ2-5	TRBD2	TGTGCCACCGGGACTAGCGGGGGTGAGACCCAGTACTTC	CATGTSGGETQYF
many	TRBV2	TRBJ2-5	-	TGTGCCAGCAGGCAGGGGACCTCCAGCCAAGAGACCCAGTACTTC	CASRQGTSSQETQYF
-	TRBV19	TRBJ1-1	-	TGTGCCAGTAGTATAGGGGGGACTCTTATGAACACTGAAGCTTTCTTT	CASSIGGTLMNTEAFF
-	TRBV5-1	TRBJ2-5	TRBD1	TGCGCCAGCAGCCCTCGCCGGGACAGGGGGGAAGAGACCCAGTACTTC	CASSPRRDRGEETQYF
-	TRBV19	TRBJ2-1	TRBD2	TGTGCCAGTAGTACCCCGGGACTAGCGAGTAATGAGCAGTTCTTC	CASSTPGLASNEQFF
many	TRBV7-9	TRBJ1-3	-	TGTGCCAGCGGAAAGAGCGGCTCTCCCATATATTTT	CASGKSGSPIYF
-	TRBV19	TRBJ1-5	-	TGTGCCAGTAGTCAACAGGGATACTATCAGCCCCAGCATTTT	CASSQQGYYQPQHF
-	TRBV5-1	TRBJ2-7	TRBD1	TGCGCCAGCAGCCAGTCCGGGACAGGGGCCTACGAGCAGTACTTC	CASSQSGTGAYEQYF
few	TRBV20-1	TRBJ1-5	TRBD1	TGCAGTGCTAGACCACACAGGGGGACCGTTAATCAGCCCCAGCATTTT	CSARPHRGTVNQPQHF
-	TRBV7-6	TRBJ1-1	-	TGTGCCAGCAGCCCCCGGGTGAACACTGGAGCTTTCTTT	CASSPRVNTGAFF
many	TRBV10-1	TRBJ2-5	TRBD1	TGCGCCAGCAGTGACTCCGACAGGGCAGAGACCCAGTACTTC	CASSDSDRAETQYF
few	TRBV7-9	TRBJ1-5	-	TGTGCCAGCAGCAACATCGGACAGCCCAATCAGCCCCAGCATTTT	CASSNIGQPNQPQHF
-	TRBV20-1	TRBJ2-7	TRBD1	TGCAGTGCGCCTGGCAAACGGGCAGGGGGCCTGCAGCAGTACTTC	CSAPGKRAGGLQQYF
few	TRBV20-1	TRBJ1-5	-	TGCAGTGCTAGACCTAAGGCCGCAAATCAGCCCCAGCATTTT	CSARPKAANQPQHF
many	TRBV10-3	TRBJ2-5	-	TGTGCCATCAGTGAGTCGACAGGACCACCACAAGAGACCCAGTACTTC	CAISESTGPPQETQYF
-	TRBV7-9	TRBJ2-5	-	TGTGCCAGTAGTATCGGGAGCAATCAGCCCCAGTACTTC	CASSIGSNQPQYF
-	TRBV11-1	TRBJ1-3	-	TGTGCCAGCAGCCCGATGGGACTGGCCGGAAACACCATATATTTT	CASSPMGLAGNTIYF
-	TRBV7-2	TRBJ1-2	TRBD1	TGTGCCAGCAGCCCTGCCCTGGGACAGGGGTATGGCTACACCTTC	CASSPALGQGYGYTF
few	TRBV2	TRBJ1-5	-	TGTGCCAGCAGTTCCGTTTTTAGCAATCAGCCCCAGCATTTT	CASSSVFSNQPQHF
-	TRBV5-6	TRBJ1-1	-	TGTGCCAGCAGCCCGAGGAGCGGTTCTCCTGAAGCTTTCTTT	CASSPRSGSPEAFF
few	TRBV6-4	TRBJ2-7	-	TGTGCCAGCAGTGCTGAAGAGCAGTACTTC	CASSAEEQYF
-	TRBV7-9	TRBJ1-5	TRBD1	TGTGCCAGCAGCGGGACAGGGGGCTGGAATCAGCCCCAGCATTTT	CASSGTGGWNQPQHF
-	TRBV19	TRBJ1-5	TRBD1	TGTGCCAGTAGTAGGGGGACAGGGGGCCCTAGCGATCAGCCCCAGCATTTT	CASSRGTGGPSDQPQHF
few	TRBV7-9	TRBJ1-1	-	TGTGCCAGCAGCTTGGGGTGGGGGAACACTGAAGCTTTCTTT	CASSLGWGNTEAFF
many	TRBV15	TRBJ1-1	TRBD1	TGTGCCACCAGCATAGAAGACAGGGGCACTGAAGCTTTCTTT	CATSIEDRGTEAFF
-	TRBV15	TRBJ2-3	-	TGTGCCACCAGCCCGCAAACAGATACGCAGTATTTT	CATSPQTDTQYF
-	TRBV2	TRBJ2-2	-	TGTGCCAGCAGTGACATCAGAGCCGGGGAGCTGTTTTTT	CASSDIRAGELFF
many	TRBV7-9	TRBJ1-2	-	TGTGCCAGCAGCCGTGACGGACACTATGGCTACACCTTC	CASSRDGHYGYTF
-	TRBV6-6	TRBJ2-2	-	TGTGCCAGCAGTGACTCTAGTGCCACCGGGGAGCTGTTTTTT	CASSDSSATGELFF
few	TRBV4-1	TRBJ2-5	TRBD2	TGCGCCAGCAGCCAAGGCAGCGGGGGAGAGACCCAGTACTTC	CASSQGSGGETQYF
many	TRBV29-1	TRBJ2-7	-	TGCAGCGTACGACCCCGGGGACGATACGAGCAGTACTTC	CSVRPRGRYEQYF
once	TRBV15	TRBJ1-1	-	TGTGCCACCAGCGTGAGGAGGGGGGTCGGCACTGAAGCTTTCTTT	CATSVRRGVGTEAFF
-	TRBV11-2	TRBJ1-1	TRBD1	TGTGCCAGCAGCGTAACCGGGACAGCGGGCACTGAAGCTTTCTTT	CASSVTGTAGTEAFF
-	TRBV29-1	TRBJ2-7	-	TGCAGCTTGGACGATCGATACGAGCAGTACTTC	CSLDDRYEQYF
-	TRBV7-2	TRBJ2-7	TRBD1	TGCGCCAGCAGCCAAGGGGCGGGACAGGTAGAAGAGCAGTACTTC	CASSQGAGQVEEQYF
few	TRBV20-1	TRBJ2-7	-	TGCAGTGCTAGAGCGGGCGTCGGCGAGCAGTACTTC	CSARAGVGEQYF
many	TRBV7-3	TRBJ1-1	-	TGTGCCAGCAGCTCTACCACGGGCACTGAAGCTTTCTTT	CASSSTTGTEAFF
many	TRBV29-1	TRBJ1-2	-	TGCAGCGTTGATTCCCAGGGCTATGGCTACACCTTC	CSVDSQGYGYTF
few	TRBV7-9	TRBJ2-6	-	TGTGCCAGCAGCTTAGTGCCTGCAGGGCCTGGGGCCAACGTCCTGACTTTC	CASSLVPAGPGANVLTF
many	TRBV7-9	TRBJ1-2	-	TGTGCCAGCAGCTCCATCTATGACAATGCCTATGGCTACACCTTC	CASSSIYDNAYGYTF
-	TRBV29-1	TRBJ2-6	-	TGCAGCGTTGAGGCAGGGCGAGCTGGGGCCAACGTCCTGACTTTC	CSVEAGRAGANVLTF
-	TRBV24-1	TRBJ1-5	TRBD1	TGTGCCACCAGTACGACAGGGACAGGGGATCAGCCCCAGCATTTT	CATSTTGTGDQPQHF
few	TRBV9	TRBJ2-7	-	TGTGCCAGCAGTCCCAGCTACGAGCAGTGCTTC	CASSPSYEQCF
-	TRBV4-2	TRBJ1-2	-	TGTGCCAGCAGCCAAGCCTCGGCAGGCTATGGCTACACCTTC	CASSQASAGYGYTF
many	TRBV7-2	TRBJ1-5	-	TGTGCCAGCAGCTTAATGCCTGGGTCAGATCAGCCCCAGCATTTT	CASSLMPGSDQPQHF
-	TRBV10-3	TRBJ1-1	TRBD1	TGTGCCATCAGTGTGGGACAGGGTGAAGCTTTCTTT	CAISVGQGEAFF